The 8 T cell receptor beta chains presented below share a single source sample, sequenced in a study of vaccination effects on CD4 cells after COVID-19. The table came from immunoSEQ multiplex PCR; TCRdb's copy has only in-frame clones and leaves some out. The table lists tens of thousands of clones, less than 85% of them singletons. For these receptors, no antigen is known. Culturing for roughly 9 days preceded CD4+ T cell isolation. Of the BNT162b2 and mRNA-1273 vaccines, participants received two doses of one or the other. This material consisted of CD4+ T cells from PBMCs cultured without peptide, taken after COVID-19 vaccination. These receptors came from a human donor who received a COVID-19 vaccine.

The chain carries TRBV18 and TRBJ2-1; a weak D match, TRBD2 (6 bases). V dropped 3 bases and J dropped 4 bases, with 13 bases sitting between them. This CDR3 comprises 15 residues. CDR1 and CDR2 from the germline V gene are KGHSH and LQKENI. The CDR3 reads CASSPAGFGYNEQFF. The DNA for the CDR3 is TGTGCCAGCTCACCGGCGGGGTTTGGGTACAATGAGCAGTTCTTC.

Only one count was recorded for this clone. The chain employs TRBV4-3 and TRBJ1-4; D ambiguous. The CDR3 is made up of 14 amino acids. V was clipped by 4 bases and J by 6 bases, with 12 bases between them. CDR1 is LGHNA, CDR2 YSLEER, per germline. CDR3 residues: CASSRQDGYEKLFF. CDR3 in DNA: TGCGCCAGCAGCCGCCAGGACGGTTATGAAAAACTGTTTTTT.

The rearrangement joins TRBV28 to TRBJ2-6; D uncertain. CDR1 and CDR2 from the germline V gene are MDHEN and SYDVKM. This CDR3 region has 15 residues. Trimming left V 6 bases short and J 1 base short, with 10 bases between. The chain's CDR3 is CASRTTNSGANVLTF. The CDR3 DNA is TGTGCCAGCAGAACGACGAATTCTGGGGCCAACGTCCTGACTTTC. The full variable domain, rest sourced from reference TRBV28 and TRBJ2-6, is DVKVTQSSRYLVKRTGEKVFLECVQDMDHENMFWYRQDPGLGLRLIYFSYDVKMKEKGDIPEGYSVSREKKERFSLILESASTNQTSMYLCASRTTNSGANVLTFGAGSRLTVL.

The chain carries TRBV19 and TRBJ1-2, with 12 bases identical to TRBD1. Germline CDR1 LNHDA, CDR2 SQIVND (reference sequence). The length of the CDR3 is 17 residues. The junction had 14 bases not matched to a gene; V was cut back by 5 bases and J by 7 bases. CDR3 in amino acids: CASSSSYPGTGGGGYTF. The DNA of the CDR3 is TGTGCCAGTAGTTCCTCCTACCCCGGGACAGGGGGCGGTGGCTACACCTTC.

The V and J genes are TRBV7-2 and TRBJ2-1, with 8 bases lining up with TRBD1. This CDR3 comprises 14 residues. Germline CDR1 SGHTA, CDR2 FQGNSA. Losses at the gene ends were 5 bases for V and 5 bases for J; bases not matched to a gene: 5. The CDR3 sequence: CASSPGQGHNEQFF. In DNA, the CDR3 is TGTGCCAGCAGCCCCGGACAGGGCCACAATGAGCAGTTCTTC.

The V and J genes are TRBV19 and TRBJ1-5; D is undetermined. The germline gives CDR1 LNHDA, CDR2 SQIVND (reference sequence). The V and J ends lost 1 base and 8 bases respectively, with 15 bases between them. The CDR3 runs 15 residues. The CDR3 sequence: CASSIVGQAWKPQHF. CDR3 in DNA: TGTGCCAGTAGTATAGTAGGCCAGGCTTGGAAGCCCCAGCATTTT.

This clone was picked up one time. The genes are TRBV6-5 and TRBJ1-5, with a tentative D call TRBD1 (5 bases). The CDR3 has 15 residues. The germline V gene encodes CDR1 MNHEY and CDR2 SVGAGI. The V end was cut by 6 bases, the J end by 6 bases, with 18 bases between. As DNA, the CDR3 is TGTGCCAGCAGCCCAACCAGGGACCCGGGTCAGCCCCAGCATTTT. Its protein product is CASSPTRDPGQPQHF.

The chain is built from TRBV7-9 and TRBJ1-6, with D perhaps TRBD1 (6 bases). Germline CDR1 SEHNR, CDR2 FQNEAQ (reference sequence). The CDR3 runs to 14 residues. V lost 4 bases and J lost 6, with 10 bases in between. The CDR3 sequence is CASSYRVGNSPLHF. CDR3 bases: TGTGCCAGCAGCTACAGGGTGGGTAATTCACCCCTCCACTTT.